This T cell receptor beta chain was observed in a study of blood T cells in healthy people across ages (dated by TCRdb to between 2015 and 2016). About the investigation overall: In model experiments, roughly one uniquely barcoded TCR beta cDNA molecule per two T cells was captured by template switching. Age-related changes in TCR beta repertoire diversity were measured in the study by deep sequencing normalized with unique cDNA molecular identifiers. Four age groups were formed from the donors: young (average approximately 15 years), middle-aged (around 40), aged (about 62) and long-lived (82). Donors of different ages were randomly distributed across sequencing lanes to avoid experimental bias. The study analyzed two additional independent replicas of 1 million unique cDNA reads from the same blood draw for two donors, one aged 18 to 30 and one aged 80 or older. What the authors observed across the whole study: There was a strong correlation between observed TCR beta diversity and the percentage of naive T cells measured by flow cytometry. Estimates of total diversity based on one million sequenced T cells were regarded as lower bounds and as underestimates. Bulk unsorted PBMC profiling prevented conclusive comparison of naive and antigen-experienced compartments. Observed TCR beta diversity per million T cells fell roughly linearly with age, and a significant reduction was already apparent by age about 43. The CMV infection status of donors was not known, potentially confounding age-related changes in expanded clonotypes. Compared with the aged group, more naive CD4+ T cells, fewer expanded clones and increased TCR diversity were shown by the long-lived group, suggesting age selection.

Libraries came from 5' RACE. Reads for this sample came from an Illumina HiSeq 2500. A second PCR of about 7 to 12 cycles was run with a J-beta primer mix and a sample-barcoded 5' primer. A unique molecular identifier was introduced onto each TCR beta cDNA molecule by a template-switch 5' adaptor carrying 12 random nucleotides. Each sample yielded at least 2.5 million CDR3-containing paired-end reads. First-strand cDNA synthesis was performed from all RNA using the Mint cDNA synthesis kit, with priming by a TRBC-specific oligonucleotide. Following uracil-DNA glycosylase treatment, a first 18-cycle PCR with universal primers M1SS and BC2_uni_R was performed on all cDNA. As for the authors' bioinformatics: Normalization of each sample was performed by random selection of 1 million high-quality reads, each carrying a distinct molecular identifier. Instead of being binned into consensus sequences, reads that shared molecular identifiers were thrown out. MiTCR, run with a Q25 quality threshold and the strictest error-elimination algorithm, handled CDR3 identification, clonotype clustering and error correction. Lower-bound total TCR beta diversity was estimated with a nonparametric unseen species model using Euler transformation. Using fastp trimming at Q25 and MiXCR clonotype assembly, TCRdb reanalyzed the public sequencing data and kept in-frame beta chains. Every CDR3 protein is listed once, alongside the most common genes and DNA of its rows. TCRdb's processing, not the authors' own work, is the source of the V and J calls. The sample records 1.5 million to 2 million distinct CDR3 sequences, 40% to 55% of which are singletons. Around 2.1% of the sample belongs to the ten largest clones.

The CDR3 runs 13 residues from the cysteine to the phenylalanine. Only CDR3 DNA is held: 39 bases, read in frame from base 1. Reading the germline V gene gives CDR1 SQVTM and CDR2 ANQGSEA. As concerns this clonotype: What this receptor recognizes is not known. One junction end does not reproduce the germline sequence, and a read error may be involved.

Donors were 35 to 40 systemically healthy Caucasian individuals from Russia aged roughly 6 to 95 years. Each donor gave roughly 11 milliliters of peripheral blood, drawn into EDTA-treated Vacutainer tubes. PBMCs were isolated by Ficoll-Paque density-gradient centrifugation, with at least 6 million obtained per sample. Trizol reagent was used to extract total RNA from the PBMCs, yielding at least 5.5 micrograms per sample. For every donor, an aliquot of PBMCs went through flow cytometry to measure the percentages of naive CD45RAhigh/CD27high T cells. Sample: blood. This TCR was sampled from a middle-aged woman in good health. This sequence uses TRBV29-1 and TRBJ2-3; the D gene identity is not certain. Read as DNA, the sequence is TGCAGCATCCGACATGTTAACACAGATACGAAGTATTTT. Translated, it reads CSIRHVNTDTKYF.